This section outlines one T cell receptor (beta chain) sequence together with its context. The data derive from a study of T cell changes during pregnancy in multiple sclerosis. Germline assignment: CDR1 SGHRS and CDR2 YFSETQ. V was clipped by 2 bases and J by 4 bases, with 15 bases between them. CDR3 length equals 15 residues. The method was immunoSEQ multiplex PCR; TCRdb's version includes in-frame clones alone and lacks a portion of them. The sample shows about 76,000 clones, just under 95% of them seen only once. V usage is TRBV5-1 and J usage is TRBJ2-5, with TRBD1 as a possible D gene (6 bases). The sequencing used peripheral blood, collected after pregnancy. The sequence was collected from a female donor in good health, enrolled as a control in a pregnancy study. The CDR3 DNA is TGCGCCAGCAGCTTCGGGCCCCGAGGGGGAGAGACCCAGTACTTC. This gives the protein CASSFGPRGGETQYF.